The TCR beta chain described here comes from a study of blood T cell repertoires in COVID-19. The CDR3 has 18 residues. V was clipped by 3 bases and J by 2 bases; unmatched bases: 9. Germline CDR1 reads KGHSH; CDR2 reads LQKENI. Clones were read by immunoSEQ multiplex PCR, and TCRdb kept only the in-frame ones, dropping some. Of 180,000 or so clones listed, around 80% are singletons. The chain is built from TRBV18 and TRBJ2-2, with 10 positions matching TRBD1. This TCR came from an elderly woman with active or convalescent COVID-19. Input material: peripheral blood. The CDR3 DNA sequence: TGTGCCAGCTCACCGGTCCTGACAGGGGGCGATAACACCGGGGAGCTGTTTTTT. It yields the protein CASSPVLTGGDNTGELFF.